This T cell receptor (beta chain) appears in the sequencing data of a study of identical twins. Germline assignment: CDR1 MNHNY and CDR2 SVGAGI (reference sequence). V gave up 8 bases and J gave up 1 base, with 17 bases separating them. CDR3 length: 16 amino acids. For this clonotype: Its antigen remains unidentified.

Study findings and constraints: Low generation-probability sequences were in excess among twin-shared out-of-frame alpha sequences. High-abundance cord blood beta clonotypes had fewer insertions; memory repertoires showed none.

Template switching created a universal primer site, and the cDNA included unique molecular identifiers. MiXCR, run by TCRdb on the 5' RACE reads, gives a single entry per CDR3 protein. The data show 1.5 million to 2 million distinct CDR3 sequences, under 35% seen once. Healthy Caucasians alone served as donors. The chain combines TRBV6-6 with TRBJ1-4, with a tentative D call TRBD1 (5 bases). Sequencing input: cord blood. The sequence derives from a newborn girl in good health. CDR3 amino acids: CASQPAGGKTNEKLFF. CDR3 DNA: TGTGCCAGCCAGCCCGCGGGGGGGAAAACTAATGAAAAACTGTTTTTT.